A selection of T cell receptor beta chains follows, all from one sample in a study of ipilimumab plus nivolumab after autologous stem cell transplantation. TCRdb keeps only in-frame clones here, not all; method: immunoSEQ multiplex PCR. The table records fewer than 30,000 clones, about 86% of them present only once. The material was PBMCs, obtained in a trial of ipilimumab plus nivolumab as post-transplant consolidation. Receptors were obtained from a male donor with diffuse large B-cell lymphoma. Both conserved end residues are part of each CDR3. Each record gives: V gene, J gene, clone size, D gene, CDR3 protein, CDR3 DNA. The D gene is left open where the match is weak. Where a row states a size, it is once, few, many or the class of an expanded clone; other rows omit it.

>TRBV7-2|TRBJ2-1|-|-
CASSFAANEQFF
TGTGCCAGCAGCTTTGCAGCGAATGAGCAGTTCTTC
>TRBV7-2|TRBJ2-7|-|TRBD1
CASSPRTGSSEQYF
TGTGCCAGCAGCCCTCGGACAGGGTCCAGCGAGCAGTACTTC
>TRBV6-1|TRBJ2-7|few|TRBD1
CASSQGAFYEQYF
TGTGCCAGCAGCCAGGGGGCGTTCTACGAGCAGTACTTC
>TRBV18|TRBJ1-1|-|-
CASSPRQVNTEAFF
TGTGCCAGCTCACCAAGACAGGTGAACACTGAAGCTTTCTTT
>TRBV18|TRBJ1-5|-|-
CASSPGLGRPQHF
TGTGCCAGCTCGCCTGGTTTAGGGAGGCCCCAGCATTTT
>TRBV14|TRBJ1-3|-|-
CASSGGTGNTIYF
TGTGCCAGCAGCGGGGGAACTGGAAACACCATATATTTT
>TRBV6-1|TRBJ1-3|-|TRBD1
CASSDRWTGAVAAGNTIYF
TGTGCCAGCAGTGATAGATGGACAGGGGCTGTAGCGGCTGGAAACACCATATATTTT
>TRBV6-5|TRBJ1-2|-|-
CASSEWTDYGYTF
TGTGCCAGCAGCGAATGGACGGACTATGGCTACACCTTC
>TRBV5-4|TRBJ2-1|few|-
CASSSSWGSGNEQFF
TGTGCCAGCAGCTCGAGTTGGGGCTCGGGCAATGAGCAGTTCTTC
>TRBV4-2|TRBJ2-1|-|TRBD2
CASSQGAGVRNEQFF
TGTGCCAGCAGCCAAGGCGCGGGGGTCAGGAATGAGCAGTTCTTC
>TRBV15|TRBJ2-7|-|TRBD1
CATSRDRGPNEQYF
TGTGCCACCAGCAGGGACAGGGGGCCCAACGAGCAGTACTTC
>TRBV6-1|TRBJ1-1|-|TRBD1
CASSETLVGGEAFF
TGTGCCAGCAGTGAAACGCTGGTAGGGGGCGAAGCTTTCTTT
>TRBV9|TRBJ2-6|-|TRBD1
CASSQKGQTNSGANVLTF
TGTGCCAGCAGCCAAAAGGGACAGACGAACTCTGGGGCCAACGTCCTGACTTTC
>TRBV6-5|TRBJ1-1|-|TRBD1
CASSFDREAEAFF
TGTGCCAGCAGTTTCGACAGGGAGGCTGAAGCTTTCTTT
>TRBV5-1|TRBJ2-1|once|TRBD1
CASSFRDRAYNEQFF
TGCGCCAGCAGCTTCCGGGACAGGGCCTACAATGAGCAGTTCTTC
>TRBV27|TRBJ1-6|-|-
CASSYREGTSPLHF
TGTGCCAGCAGTTATAGGGAGGGCACTTCACCCCTCCACTTT
>TRBV5-1|TRBJ2-5|-|-
CASSLVSGGEETQYF
TGCGCCAGCAGCTTGGTTAGCGGAGGGGAAGAGACCCAGTACTTC
>TRBV18|TRBJ1-6|-|TRBD1
CASSQDRGGNSPLHF
TGTGCCAGCTCACAAGACAGGGGAGGTAATTCACCCCTCCACTTT
>TRBV6-5|TRBJ2-7|-|-
CASQTRDEQYF
TGTGCCAGCCAGACAAGGGACGAGCAGTACTTC
>TRBV4-2|TRBJ2-3|-|TRBD2
CASSLAQGGAGSYVEDTQYF
TGTGCCAGCAGCCTCGCCCAGGGAGGAGCGGGGAGTTATGTGGAGGATACGCAGTATTTT
>TRBV6-5|TRBJ1-5|-|-
CASSYSQGSNQPQHF
TGTGCCAGCAGTTACTCCCAGGGCAGCAATCAGCCCCAGCATTTT
>TRBV15|TRBJ1-1|-|-
CATSRDYVSTRGTEAFF
TGTGCCACCAGCAGAGATTACGTTTCCACCCGGGGCACTGAAGCTTTCTTT
>TRBV5-1|TRBJ1-6|-|-
CASSFGFSYNSPLHF
TGCGCCAGCAGCTTCGGGTTCTCCTATAATTCACCCCTCCACTTT
>TRBV4-1|TRBJ2-5|-|-
CASSQIRGKGEQYF
TGCGCCAGCAGCCAAATCCGGGGTAAGGGAGAGCAGTACTTC
>TRBV29-1|TRBJ1-4|-|-
CSVRDGNEKLFF
TGCAGCGTAAGGGACGGCAATGAAAAACTGTTTTTT
>TRBV23-1|TRBJ1-2|-|-
CASSQYPATGNPNYGYTF
TGCGCCAGCAGTCAATACCCGGCTACGGGGAATCCTAACTATGGCTACACCTTC
>TRBV2|TRBJ1-1|-|-
CASSDLNPNTEAFF
TGTGCCAGCAGTGATTTGAATCCGAACACTGAAGCTTTCTTT
>TRBV6-6|TRBJ1-2|-|-
CASRAPGVYGYTF
TGTGCCAGCAGAGCGCCAGGGGTCTATGGCTACACCTTC
>TRBV2|TRBJ1-1|-|-
CASSGALNTEAFF
TGTGCCAGCAGTGGGGCTTTGAACACTGAAGCTTTCTTT
>TRBV7-9|TRBJ2-5|-|TRBD2
CASSFSGAQETQYF
TGTGCCAGCAGCTTCAGCGGGGCCCAAGAGACCCAGTACTTC
>TRBV5-1|TRBJ2-5|-|-
CASSRGDRSVETQYF
TGCGCCAGCAGCCGGGGTGACAGGTCCGTAGAGACCCAGTACTTC
>TRBV11-1|TRBJ2-1|-|TRBD2
CASSKQAGPLSYNEQFF
TGTGCCAGCAGCAAACAAGCGGGACCCCTTTCCTACAATGAGCAGTTCTTC
>TRBV15|TRBJ1-1|-|-
CATSPGALYTEAFF
TGTGCCACCAGCCCAGGGGCGCTGTACACTGAAGCTTTCTTT
>TRBV18|TRBJ1-3|-|-
CASSPRTSSGNTIYF
TGTGCCAGCTCACCACGTACAAGCTCTGGAAACACCATATATTTT
>TRBV7-3|TRBJ2-6|-|TRBD2
CASSLSGTSGVHSGANVLTF
TGTGCCAGCAGCTTGTCCGGGACTAGCGGGGTCCACTCTGGGGCCAACGTCCTGACTTTC
>TRBV6-5|TRBJ2-1|-|TRBD2
CASSSLAGGRYNEQFF
TGTGCCAGCAGTTCCTTAGCGGGGGGGCGTTACAATGAGCAGTTCTTC
>TRBV6-5|TRBJ2-2|-|-
CASSPGTANTGELFF
TGTGCCAGCAGTCCCGGAACGGCGAACACCGGGGAGCTGTTTTTT
>TRBV7-3|TRBJ2-2|-|-
CASSRDYTGELFF
TGTGCCAGCAGCAGGGATTACACCGGGGAGCTGTTTTTT
>TRBV9|TRBJ2-1|-|-
CASSVEEEARQFF
TGTGCCAGCAGCGTAGAGGAGGAAGCAAGGCAGTTCTTC
>TRBV7-3|TRBJ2-1|-|TRBD1
CASSLRDRANNEQFF
TGTGCCAGCAGCTTAAGGGACAGGGCGAACAATGAGCAGTTCTTC
>TRBV6-6|TRBJ2-5|-|-
CASSYSTHQQETQYF
TGTGCCAGCAGTTACTCGACCCACCAACAAGAGACCCAGTACTTC
>TRBV19|TRBJ1-6|-|-
CASSTTRVGSPLHF
TGTGCCAGTAGTACTACAAGGGTAGGGTCACCCCTCCACTTT
>TRBV2|TRBJ1-1|-|-
CASATGLGTEAFF
TGTGCCAGCGCTACAGGGTTAGGCACTGAAGCTTTCTTT
>TRBV2|TRBJ2-3|once|TRBD2
CASSLERGRTDTQYF
TGTGCCAGCAGTCTAGAGCGGGGGAGAACAGATACGCAGTATTTT
>TRBV7-2|TRBJ2-1|once|-
CASSLQGSGEQFF
TGTGCCAGCAGCTTACAGGGGTCCGGTGAGCAGTTCTTC
>TRBV30|TRBJ1-5|few|-
CAWSGDAPAQHF
TGTGCCTGGAGTGGGGACGCGCCAGCCCAGCATTTT
>TRBV6-5|TRBJ1-3|-|-
CASSYRHNSGNTIYF
TGTGCCAGCAGTTACAGACATAACTCTGGAAACACCATATATTTT
>TRBV2|TRBJ1-4|-|-
CASSEDGKDEKLFF
TGTGCCAGCAGTGAAGATGGGAAGGATGAAAAACTGTTTTTT
>TRBV6-5|TRBJ1-2|-|-
CASSYHGQNTQGGYTF
TGTGCCAGCAGTTACCACGGGCAGAACACCCAAGGGGGCTACACCTTC
>TRBV6-1|TRBJ2-7|-|-
CASSERLRALYEQYF
TGTGCCAGCAGTGAAAGGCTCCGGGCTCTCTACGAGCAGTACTTC
>TRBV5-4|TRBJ1-2|few|TRBD1
CASSLPGQGGVTYGYTF
TGTGCCAGCAGCCTGCCGGGACAGGGGGGGGTTACCTATGGCTACACCTTC
>TRBV2|TRBJ2-7|once|-
CASSRASTYEQYF
TGTGCCAGCAGCCGGGCGAGTACCTACGAGCAGTACTTC